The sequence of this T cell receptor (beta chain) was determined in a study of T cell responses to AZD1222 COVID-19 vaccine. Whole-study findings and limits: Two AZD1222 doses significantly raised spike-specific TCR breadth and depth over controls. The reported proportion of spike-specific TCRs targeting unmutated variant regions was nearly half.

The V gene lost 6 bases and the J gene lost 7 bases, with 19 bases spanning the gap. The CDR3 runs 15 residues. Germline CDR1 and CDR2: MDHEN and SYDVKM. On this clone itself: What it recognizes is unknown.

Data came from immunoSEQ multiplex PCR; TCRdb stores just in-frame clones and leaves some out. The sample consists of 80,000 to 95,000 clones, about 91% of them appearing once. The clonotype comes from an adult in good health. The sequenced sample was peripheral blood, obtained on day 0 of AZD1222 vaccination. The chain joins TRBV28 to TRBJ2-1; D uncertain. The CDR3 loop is CASRYAYRRSNEQFF. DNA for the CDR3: TGTGCCAGCAGGTACGCGTATAGGAGATCGAATGAGCAGTTCTTC.